This T cell receptor beta chain was recovered during a study of Ad26.COV2.S vaccination and SARS-CoV-2 variants (dated by TCRdb to 2020 to 2023). Regarding the complete study: Donors in the vaccine arm were drawn from COV1001, a multicentre, randomized, double-blind, placebo-controlled phase I-IIa trial testing Ad26.COV2.S in healthy adults. Ad26.COV2.S was administered intramuscularly at 5 x 10^10 or 1 x 10^11 viral particles, either as a single shot or as two shots given 56 days apart. TCRbeta repertoire sequencing served as the tool for gauging how specific and how broad the SARS-CoV-2-reactive T cell receptors were following Ad26.COV2.S vaccination. The TCR-sequenced set comprised around 30 samples: about 19 Ad26.COV2.S vaccine recipients, 5 placebo recipients and 8 SARS-CoV-2 convalescent individuals. Trial participants were randomized into five groups of five: low-dose or high-dose Ad26.COV2.S given once or twice, or placebo on both occasions. Investigators did not know the trial group allocation while performing experiments and assessing outcomes. What the study reported, not specific to this receptor: After vaccination, spike-specific CD8+ and CD4+ T cell responses were reported to show substantial breadth. Ad26.COV2.S recipients had higher spike-specific TCR breadth than placebo recipients (P = 0.0014). The authors noted that the TCR breadth and depth analyses may have underestimated total T cell responses. Comparing responses between vaccine doses or regimens was not something the study was powered to do. Non-spike TCR breadth was comparable between vaccine and placebo recipients, consistent with the vaccine containing only spike.

A note on this clone: Its binding antigen is unknown. The input lacks base qualities; no much larger clone sits a single base away.

Its CDR3 holds 17 amino acids, cysteine through phenylalanine. The read is trimmed to its CDR3 DNA, 51 bases read in frame from base 1. The germline V gene (reference sequence) provides CDR1 PRHDT and CDR2 FYEKMQ. V trim: 5 bases; J trim: 9 bases; unmatched bases: 15. The immunoSEQ Assay was used to sequence TCRbeta CDR3 regions. After extraction, genomic DNA underwent amplification by bias-controlled multiplex PCR, followed by high-throughput sequencing. The original methods were these. To quantify the absolute abundance of every unique TCRbeta CDR3 region, sequences were collapsed and filtered. T cell fraction was estimated by normalizing TCRbeta template counts to usable DNA, which was measured by amplifying reference genes present in all nucleated cells. Repertoire TCRs were annotated as SARS-CoV-2-specific when V gene, CDR3 amino acid sequence and J gene were exactly matched to a known reactive TCR set. MIRA supplied the reference SARS-CoV-2 TCR set, which was filtered for enrichment in COVID-19-positive ImmuneCODE repertoires so that public or cross-reactive TCRs were removed. Based on the MIRA antigens, annotated TCRs were further analysed at the level of specific ORF or position within ORF. Breadth was defined as the number of annotated unique rearrangements divided by the total number of unique productive rearrangements, and depth was defined as the summed frequency of the annotated unique rearrangements. TCR breadth was compared between groups using two-sided Wilcoxon rank-sum tests. TCRdb's version of the immuneACCESS table is confined to in-frame rearrangements and falls short of the full clone set. An unresolved V gene accounts for under half of the shortfall where checked; the remainder is of unknown origin. D and trimming come from the DNA, and the V and J calls and clone size come from that table. Recorded for this sample are about 680,000 clones; roughly nine tenths of them occurred a single time. The ten largest account for 1.5% of the sample.

The treatment or condition label for this specimen denotes: roughly 19 received Ad26.COV2.S at low or high dose, single or two shots; five or six received placebo; per-sample allocation not given. Repertoires of vaccine and placebo recipients were sequenced from samples taken on day 63 after the first injection. Between 29 July and 7 August 2020, Cohort 1b enrolled about two dozen adults aged 18-55 years at one site in Boston, USA. Ad26.COV2.S consisted of a replication-incompetent adenovirus type 26 vector by which a prefusion-stabilized SARS-CoV-2 spike protein from the original Wuhan strain was expressed.

The sequence was collected from a person aged 18-65 years who received the Ad26.COV2.S COVID-19 vaccine or a placebo. Specimen: peripheral blood, collected in a trial of Ad26.COV2.S vaccine versus placebo. This receptor chain uses TRBV13 and TRBJ2-1, and 11 junction bases match TRBD2. For the CDR3, the sequence is CASSPSYSGGAGGEQFF. The DNA reads TGTGCCAGCAGCCCTAGCTATAGCGGGGGGGCGGGAGGTGAGCAGTTCTTC.